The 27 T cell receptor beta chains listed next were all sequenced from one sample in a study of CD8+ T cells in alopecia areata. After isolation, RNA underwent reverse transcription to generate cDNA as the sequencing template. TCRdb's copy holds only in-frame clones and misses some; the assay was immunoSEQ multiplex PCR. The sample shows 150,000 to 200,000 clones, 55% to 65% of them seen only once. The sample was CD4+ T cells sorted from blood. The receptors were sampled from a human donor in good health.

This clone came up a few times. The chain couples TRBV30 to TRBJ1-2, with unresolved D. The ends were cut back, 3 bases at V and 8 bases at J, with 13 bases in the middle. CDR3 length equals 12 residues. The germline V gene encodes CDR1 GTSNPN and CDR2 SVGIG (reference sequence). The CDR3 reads CAWRSLSGGYTF. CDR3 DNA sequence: TGTGCCTGGAGGTCACTTTCGGGGGGCTACACCTTC.

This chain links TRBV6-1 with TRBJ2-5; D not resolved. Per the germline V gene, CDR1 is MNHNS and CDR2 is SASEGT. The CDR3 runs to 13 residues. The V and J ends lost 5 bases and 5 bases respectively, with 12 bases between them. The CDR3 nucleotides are TGTGCCAGCAGTCCGGATCTGGGGGAGACCCAGTACTTC. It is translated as CASSPDLGETQYF.

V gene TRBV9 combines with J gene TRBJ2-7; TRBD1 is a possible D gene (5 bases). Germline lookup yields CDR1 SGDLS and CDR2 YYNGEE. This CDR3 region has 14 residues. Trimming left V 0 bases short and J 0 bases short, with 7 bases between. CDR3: CASSVAGASYEQYF. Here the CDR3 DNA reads TGTGCCAGCAGCGTAGCTGGGGCCTCCTACGAGCAGTACTTC. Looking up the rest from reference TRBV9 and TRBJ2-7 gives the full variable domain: DSGVTQTPKHLITATGQRVTLRCSPRSGDLSVYWYQQSLDQGLQFLIQYYNGEERAKGNILERFSAQQFPDLHSELNLSSLELGDSALYFCASSVAGASYEQYFGPGTRLTVT.

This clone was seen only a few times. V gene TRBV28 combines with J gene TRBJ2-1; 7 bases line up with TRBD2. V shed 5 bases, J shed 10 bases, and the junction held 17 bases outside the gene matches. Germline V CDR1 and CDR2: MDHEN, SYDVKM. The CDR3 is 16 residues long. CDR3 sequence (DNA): TGTGCCAGCAGTCGGGCGGGAGCCGGTCGGGTGGGGGAGCAGTTCTTC. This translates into CASSRAGAGRVGEQFF.

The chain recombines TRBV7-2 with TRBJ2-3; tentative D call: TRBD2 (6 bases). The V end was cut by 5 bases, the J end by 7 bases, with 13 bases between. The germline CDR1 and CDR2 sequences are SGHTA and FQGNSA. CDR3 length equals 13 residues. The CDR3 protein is CASSDTSLNTQYF. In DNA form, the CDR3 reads TGTGCCAGCAGCGATACTAGCTTAAATACGCAGTATTTT.

In nucleotides, the CDR3 is TGTGCCAGCTCACCACAGCGTGCTAGCGGGATCAACGAGCAGTACTTC. Protein sequence: CASSPQRASGINEQYF. The chain recombines TRBV18 with TRBJ2-7, with 9 bases fitting TRBD2. This CDR3 is built from 16 residues. V dropped 1 base and J dropped 5; count of bases not matched to a gene: 9. CDR1 and CDR2 (germline): KGHSH, LQKENI.

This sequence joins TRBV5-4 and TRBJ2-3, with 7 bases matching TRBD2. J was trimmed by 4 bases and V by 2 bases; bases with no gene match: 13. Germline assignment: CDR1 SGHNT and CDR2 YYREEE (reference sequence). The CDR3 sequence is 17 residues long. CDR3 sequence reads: CASSLRGAGVGADTQYF. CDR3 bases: TGTGCCAGCAGCTTACGTGGTGCGGGAGTCGGCGCAGATACGCAGTATTTT. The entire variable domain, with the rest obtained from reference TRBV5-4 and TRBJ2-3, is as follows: ETGVTQSPTHLIKTRGQQVTLRCSSQSGHNTVSWYQQALGQGPQFIFQYYREEENGRGNFPPRFSGLQFPNYSSELNVNALELDDSALYLCASSLRGAGVGADTQYFGPGTRLTVL.

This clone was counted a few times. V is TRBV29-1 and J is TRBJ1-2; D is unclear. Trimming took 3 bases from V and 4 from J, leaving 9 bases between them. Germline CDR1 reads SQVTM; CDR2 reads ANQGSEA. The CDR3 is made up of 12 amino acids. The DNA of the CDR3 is TGCAGCGTTGATTCCCCGGGCTATGGCTACACCTTC. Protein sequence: CSVDSPGYGYTF.

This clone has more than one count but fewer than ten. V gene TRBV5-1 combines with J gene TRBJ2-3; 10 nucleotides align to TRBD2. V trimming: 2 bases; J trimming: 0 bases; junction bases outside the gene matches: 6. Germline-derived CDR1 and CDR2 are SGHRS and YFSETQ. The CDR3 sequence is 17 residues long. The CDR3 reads CASSLWTSGLSTDTQYF. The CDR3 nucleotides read TGCGCCAGCAGCTTATGGACTAGCGGACTCAGCACAGATACGCAGTATTTT. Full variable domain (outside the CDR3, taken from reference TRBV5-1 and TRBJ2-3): KAGVTQTPRYLIKTRGQQVTLSCSPISGHRSVSWYQQTPGQGLQFLFEYFSETQRNKGNFPGRFSGRQFSNSRSEMNVSTLELGDSALYLCASSLWTSGLSTDTQYFGPGTRLTVL.

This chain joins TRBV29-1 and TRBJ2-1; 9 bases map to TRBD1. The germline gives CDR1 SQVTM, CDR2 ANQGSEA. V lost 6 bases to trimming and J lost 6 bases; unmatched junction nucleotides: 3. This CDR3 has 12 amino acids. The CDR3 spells CSVNRGRNEQFF. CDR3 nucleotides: TGCAGCGTAAACAGGGGGCGCAATGAGCAGTTCTTC.

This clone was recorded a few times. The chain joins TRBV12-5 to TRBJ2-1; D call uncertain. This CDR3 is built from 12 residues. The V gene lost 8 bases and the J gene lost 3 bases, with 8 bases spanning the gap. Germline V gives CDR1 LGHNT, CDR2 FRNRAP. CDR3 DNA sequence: TGTGCTAGTAAGGACGGCTACAATGAGCAGTTCTTC. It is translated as CASKDGYNEQFF.

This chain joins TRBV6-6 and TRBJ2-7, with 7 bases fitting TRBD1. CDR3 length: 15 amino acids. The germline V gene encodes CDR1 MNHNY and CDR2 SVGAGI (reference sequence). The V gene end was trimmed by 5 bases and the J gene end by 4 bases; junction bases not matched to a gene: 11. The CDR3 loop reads CASSPRQGITYEQYF. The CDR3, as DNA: TGTGCCAGCAGTCCCCGACAGGGTATTACGTACGAGCAGTACTTC.

DNA of the CDR3: TGTGCCAGCAGTCCGGGGCCACAAGAGACCCAGTACTTC. Translated, it gives CASSPGPQETQYF. The chain uses TRBV25-1 and TRBJ2-5; D is tentatively TRBD1 or TRBD2 (5 bases each). Germline lookup yields CDR1 MGHDK and CDR2 SYGVNS. The V end was cut by 5 bases, the J end by 2 bases, with 9 bases between. CDR3 length equals 13 residues.

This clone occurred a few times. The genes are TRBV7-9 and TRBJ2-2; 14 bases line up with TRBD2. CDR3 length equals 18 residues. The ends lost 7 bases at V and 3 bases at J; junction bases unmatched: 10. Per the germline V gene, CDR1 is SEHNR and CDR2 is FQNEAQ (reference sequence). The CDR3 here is CASTHGTSGSSHTGELFF. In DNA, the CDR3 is TGTGCCAGCACCCACGGGACTAGCGGGAGTTCGCACACCGGGGAGCTGTTTTTT.

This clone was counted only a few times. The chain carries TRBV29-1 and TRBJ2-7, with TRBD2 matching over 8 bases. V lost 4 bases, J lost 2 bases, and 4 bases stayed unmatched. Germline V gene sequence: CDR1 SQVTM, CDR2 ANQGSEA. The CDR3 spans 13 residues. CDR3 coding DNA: TGCAGCGTTGTCGCGGGAGGCCCCTACGAGCAGTACTTC. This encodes CSVVAGGPYEQYF.

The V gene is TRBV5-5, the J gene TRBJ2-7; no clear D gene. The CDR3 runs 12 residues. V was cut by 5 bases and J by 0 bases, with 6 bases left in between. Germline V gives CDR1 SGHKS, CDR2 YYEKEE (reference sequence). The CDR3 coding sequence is TGTGCCAGCAGTAGGACCTCCTACGAGCAGTACTTC. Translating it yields CASSRTSYEQYF.

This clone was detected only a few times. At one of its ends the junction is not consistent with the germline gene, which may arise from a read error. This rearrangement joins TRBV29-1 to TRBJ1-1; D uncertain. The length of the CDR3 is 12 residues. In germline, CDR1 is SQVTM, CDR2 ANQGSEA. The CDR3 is CSVATHTTGAFF. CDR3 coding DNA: TGCAGCGTTGCCACCCACACTACTGGAGCTTTCTTT.

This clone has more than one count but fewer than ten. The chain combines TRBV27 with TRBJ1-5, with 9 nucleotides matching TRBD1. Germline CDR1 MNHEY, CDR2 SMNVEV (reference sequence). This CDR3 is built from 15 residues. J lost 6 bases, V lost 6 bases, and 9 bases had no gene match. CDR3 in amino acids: CASSKDRGAGQPQHF. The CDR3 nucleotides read TGTGCCAGCAGCAAGGACAGGGGAGCCGGTCAGCCCCAGCATTTT.

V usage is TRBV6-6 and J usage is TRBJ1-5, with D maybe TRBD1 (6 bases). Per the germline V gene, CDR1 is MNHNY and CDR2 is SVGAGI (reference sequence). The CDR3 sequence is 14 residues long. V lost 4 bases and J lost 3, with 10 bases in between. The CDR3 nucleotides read TGTGCCAGCAGTTCCACAGGGATCAATCAGCCCCAGCATTTT. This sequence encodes CASSSTGINQPQHF.

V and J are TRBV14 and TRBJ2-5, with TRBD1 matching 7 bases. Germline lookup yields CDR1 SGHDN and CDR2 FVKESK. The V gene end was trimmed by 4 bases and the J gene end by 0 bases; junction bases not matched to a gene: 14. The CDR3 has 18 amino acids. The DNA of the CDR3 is TGTGCCAGCAGCCCCGGGACAGCCCTACCGGAGTACCAAGAGACCCAGTACTTC. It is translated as CASSPGTALPEYQETQYF.

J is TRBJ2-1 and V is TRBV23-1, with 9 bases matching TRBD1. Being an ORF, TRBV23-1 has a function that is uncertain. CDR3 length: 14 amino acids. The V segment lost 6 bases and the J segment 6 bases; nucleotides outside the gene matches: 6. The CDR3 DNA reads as TGCGCCAGCAGCATCTTGACAGGGGGCAATGAGCAGTTCTTC. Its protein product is CASSILTGGNEQFF.

CDR3 sequence reads: CASSQVVAETQYF. In nucleotides, the CDR3 is TGCGCCAGCAGCCAAGTGGTGGCGGAGACCCAGTACTTC. The chain recombines TRBV4-1 with TRBJ2-5; D gene unclear. Deletions cut 1 base from V and 5 bases from J, with 8 bases between. The CDR3 is 13 residues long. Germline values: CDR1 MGHRA, CDR2 YSYEKL.

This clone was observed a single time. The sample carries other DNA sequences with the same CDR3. DNA for the CDR3: TGTGCCAGCAGCTCCACAGGCAATCAGCCCCAGCATTTT. This translates into CASSSTGNQPQHF. The chain has TRBV7-9 and TRBJ1-5, with no clear D. Deletions cut 4 bases from V and 2 bases from J, with 6 bases between. The germline gives CDR1 SEHNR, CDR2 FQNEAQ (reference sequence). The CDR3 length is 13 residues.

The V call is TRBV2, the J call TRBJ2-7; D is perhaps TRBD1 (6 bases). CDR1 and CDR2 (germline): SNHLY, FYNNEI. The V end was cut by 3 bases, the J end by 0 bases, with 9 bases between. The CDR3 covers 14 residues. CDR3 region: CASSDNRDSYEQYF. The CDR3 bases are TGTGCCAGCAGTGATAACAGGGACTCCTACGAGCAGTACTTC.

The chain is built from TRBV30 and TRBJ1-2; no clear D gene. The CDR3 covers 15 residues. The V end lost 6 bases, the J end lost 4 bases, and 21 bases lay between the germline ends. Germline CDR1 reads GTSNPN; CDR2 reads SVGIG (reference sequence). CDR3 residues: CACTPGEVFSYGYTF. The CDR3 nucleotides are TGTGCCTGTACCCCGGGCGAGGTGTTTTCCTATGGCTACACCTTC.

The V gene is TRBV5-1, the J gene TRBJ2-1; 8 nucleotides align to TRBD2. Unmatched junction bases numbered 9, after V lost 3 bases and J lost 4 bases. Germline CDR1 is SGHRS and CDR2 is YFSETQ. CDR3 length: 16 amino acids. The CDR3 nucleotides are TGCGCCAGCAGCTCTAGGGCTAGCGGGCCTTACAATGAGCAGTTCTTC. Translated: CASSSRASGPYNEQFF.

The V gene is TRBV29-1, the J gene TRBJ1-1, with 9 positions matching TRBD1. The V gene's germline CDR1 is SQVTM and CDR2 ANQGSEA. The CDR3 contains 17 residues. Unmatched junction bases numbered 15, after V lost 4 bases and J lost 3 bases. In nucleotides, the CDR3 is TGCAGCGTTGCTGGTGGTACAGGGGGCGCGTTGGACACTGAAGCTTTCTTT. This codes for CSVAGGTGGALDTEAFF.